The 14 T cell receptor beta chains below were found in one sample sequenced in a study of cytomegalovirus exposure and HLA in healthy donors. Amplification used 60 Vbeta primers and 13 Jbeta primers. Assay used: immunoSEQ multiplex PCR; TCRdb lists only in-frame clones, some missing. The listing records just over 150,000 clones. What was sequenced was PBMCs. These receptor sequences come from a man under 40 in good health and CMV-seronegative.

The rearrangement links TRBV5-1 to TRBJ2-7, with 7 bases matching TRBD1. The CDR3 length is 13 residues. Germline loops: CDR1 SGHRS, CDR2 YFSETQ. V was clipped by 5 bases and J by 5 bases; unmatched bases: 7. The CDR3 is CASRKTGSDEQYF. For the CDR3, the DNA is TGCGCCAGCAGAAAGACAGGGAGCGACGAGCAGTACTTC.

The chain links TRBV18 to TRBJ1-1, with unresolved D. CDR3 length equals 16 residues. V gave up 3 bases and J gave up 0 bases, with 14 bases separating them. CDR1 is KGHSH, CDR2 LQKENI, per germline. In nucleotides, the CDR3 is TGTGCCAGCTCACCGGCCGTCCAGAGGTTGAACACTGAAGCTTTCTTT. As protein: CASSPAVQRLNTEAFF.

J is TRBJ2-2 and V is TRBV27; no reliable D call. V was shortened by 6 bases and J by 4 bases, with 12 bases between the two germline ends. There are 14 residues in the CDR3. The germline V gene encodes CDR1 MNHEY and CDR2 SMNVEV (reference sequence). As DNA, the CDR3 is TGTGCCAGCAGCCTCTGGGCGAGCACCGGGGAGCTGTTTTTT. It yields the protein CASSLWASTGELFF.

V usage is TRBV9 and J usage is TRBJ1-1; D is unresolved. The CDR3 has 13 amino acids. Germline CDR1 reads SGDLS; CDR2 reads YYNGEE. Deletions cut 6 bases from V and 3 bases from J, with 12 bases between. The CDR3 DNA sequence: TGTGCCAGCACCCCTATATCCCACACTGAAGCTTTCTTT. The encoded protein is CASTPISHTEAFF.

This chain joins TRBV10-3 and TRBJ2-2; a possible D gene is TRBD1 (6 bases). The length of the CDR3 is 14 residues. Germline loops: CDR1 ENHRY, CDR2 SYGVKD. Trimming left V 11 bases short and J 0 bases short, with 13 bases between. For the CDR3, the DNA is TGTGCCGTAACAGGGCGCGCGAACACCGGGGAGCTGTTTTTT. It is translated as CAVTGRANTGELFF.

The chain links TRBV25-1 to TRBJ2-7; D may be TRBD2 (6 bases). V lost 3 bases to trimming and J lost 1 base, with 13 bases between them. The germline gives CDR1 MGHDK, CDR2 SYGVNS. This CDR3 has 15 amino acids. The CDR3 protein is CASSDPGLASYEQYF. The CDR3 region has the DNA TGTGCCAGCAGTGACCCGGGACTGGCTTCCTACGAGCAGTACTTC.

The rearrangement joins TRBV11-2 to TRBJ1-2; D not resolved. Trimming left V 3 bases short and J 4 bases short, with 9 bases between. The CDR3 covers 13 residues. Germline CDR1 SGHAT, CDR2 FQNNGV. The CDR3 loop is CASSFDIGYGYTF. The CDR3 DNA is TGTGCCAGCAGCTTCGACATAGGCTATGGCTACACCTTC. The whole variable domain, filled in from reference TRBV11-2 and TRBJ1-2, reads EAGVAQSPRYKIIEKRQSVAFWCNPISGHATLYWYQQILGQGPKLLIQFQNNGVVDDSQLPKDRFSAERLKGVDSTLKIQPAKLEDSAVYLCASSFDIGYGYTFGSGTRLTVV.

The V and J genes are TRBV11-2 and TRBJ1-2; D is perhaps TRBD1 (5 bases). CDR1 and CDR2 from the germline V gene are SGHAT and FQNNGV. Trimming stripped 0 bases from V and 2 bases from J, with 10 bases between. CDR3 size: 15 residues. DNA for the CDR3: TGTGCCAGCAGCTTAGAAGGGGTTCCAAACTATGGCTACACCTTC. Residues: CASSLEGVPNYGYTF.

V and J are TRBV5-1 and TRBJ1-2; D is unresolved. Trimming left V 2 bases short and J 4 bases short, with 9 bases between. CDR1 is SGHRS and CDR2 is YFSETQ in the germline V gene. CDR3 length: 13 amino acids. Written as DNA, the CDR3 is TGCGCCAGCAGCTTAGAGGAGGCCTATGGCTACACCTTC. It specifies CASSLEEAYGYTF.

The chain carries TRBV9 and TRBJ2-7; 8 bases align to TRBD1. The CDR3 is made up of 14 amino acids. The J segment lost 7 bases and the V segment lost 1 base, leaving 7 bases of the junction unmatched. Per the germline V gene, CDR1 is SGDLS and CDR2 is YYNGEE. The CDR3 sequence is CASSVSGGPGEQYF. The DNA of the CDR3 is TGTGCCAGCAGCGTATCAGGGGGCCCGGGGGAGCAGTACTTC.

The chain combines TRBV7-8 with TRBJ1-3; TRBD1 agrees at 9 bases. The ends lost 5 bases at V and 2 bases at J; junction bases unmatched: 10. There are 17 residues in the CDR3. Germline values: CDR1 SGHVS, CDR2 FQNEAQ. CDR3 residues: CASSLKPGQGPGNTIYF. The CDR3 DNA sequence: TGTGCCAGCAGCCTTAAACCGGGACAGGGTCCTGGAAACACCATATATTTT. Filled out from reference TRBV7-8 and TRBJ1-3, the complete variable domain reads GAGVSQSPRYKVAKRGQDVALRCDPISGHVSLFWYQQALGQGPEFLTYFQNEAQLDKSGLPSDRFFAERPEGSVSTLKIQRTQQEDSAVYLCASSLKPGQGPGNTIYFGEGSWLTVV.

CDR3 nucleotides: TGTGCCAGCTCACCAAAGTACCAGGGGCCCTACGAGCAGTACTTC. The encoded protein is CASSPKYQGPYEQYF. The chain carries TRBV18 and TRBJ2-7; TRBD1 is a possible D gene (6 bases). V was clipped by 2 bases and J by 2 bases, with 13 bases between them. Germline lookup yields CDR1 KGHSH and CDR2 LQKENI. The CDR3 totals 15 residues.

The rearrangement joins TRBV6-1 to TRBJ2-7; maybe TRBD2 (6 bases). V was cut by 1 base and J by 2 bases, with 9 bases left in between. Germline assignment: CDR1 MNHNS and CDR2 SASEGT. This CDR3 contains 14 residues. The CDR3 sequence: CASSEGGVTYEQYF. The CDR3 nucleotides read TGTGCCAGCAGTGAAGGGGGGGTTACCTACGAGCAGTACTTC.

This chain links TRBV18 with TRBJ1-5; a weak D match, TRBD1 (6 bases). Trimming cost V 2 bases and J 7 bases, with 15 bases left between them. The CDR3 contains 15 residues. CDR1 KGHSH and CDR2 LQKENI come from the germline V gene. In nucleotides, the CDR3 is TGTGCCAGCTCACCATTGGGGGGGGCGAGGCAGCCCCAGCATTTT. Translating it yields CASSPLGGARQPQHF.